The text below deals with one T cell receptor (beta chain). This sample is drawn from a study of control samples from healthy donors and cancer patients. This table comes from immunoSEQ multiplex PCR, and its TCRdb copy is limited to in-frame clones, with some not included. Of tens of thousands of clones listed, roughly 94% are singletons. The germline V gene has CDR1 SGHVS and CDR2 FNYEAQ. This CDR3 contains 15 residues. Trimming removed 5 bases from V and 6 bases from J; junction bases left unmatched: 12. The specimen sequenced was blood. The chain carries TRBV7-6 and TRBJ2-7, with TRBD2 matching over 8 bases. The clonotype comes from a man between 60 and 70 years old in good health. The CDR3 loop reads CASSRGGAHPSEQYF. The CDR3 DNA follows: TGTGCCAGCAGCCGGGGGGGGGCCCACCCCAGCGAGCAGTACTTC.